The next 11 T cell receptor beta chains were all read from a single sample in a study of blood T cell repertoires in COVID-19. The protocol was immunoSEQ multiplex PCR, while the TCRdb copy is restricted to in-frame clones and leaves out a portion. The sample records 150,000 to 180,000 clones, around 82% being singletons. The sequencing sample was made of peripheral blood. The receptors stem from a man aged 55 to 69 with COVID-19, enrolled during active disease.

This clone was counted once. V and J are TRBV11-2 and TRBJ1-4; 9 bases align to TRBD1. The V segment lost 1 base and the J segment 7 bases; nucleotides outside the gene matches: 4. Germline loops: CDR1 SGHAT, CDR2 FQNNGV. The CDR3 totals 15 residues. The CDR3 bases are TGTGCCAGCAGCTTAGTTGGACAGGGGTCTGAAAAACTGTTTTTT. Translating it yields CASSLVGQGSEKLFF.

This clone was counted a few times. V is TRBV7-9 and J is TRBJ2-1; a weak D match, TRBD1 (5 bases). V was trimmed by 5 bases and J by 3 bases, leaving 17 bases between them. Germline V gene lookup returns CDR1 SEHNR and CDR2 FQNEAQ (reference sequence). The CDR3 spans 16 residues. This chain's CDR3 is CASSRRRQGNYNEQFF. The CDR3, as DNA: TGTGCCAGCAGCCGCAGGCGGCAGGGCAACTACAATGAGCAGTTCTTC.

This chain joins TRBV5-3 and TRBJ1-2; tentatively, D is TRBD1 (6 bases). TRBV5-3 is reported as an ORF; its role is uncertain. V lost 6 bases to trimming and J lost 3 bases, with 9 bases between them. CDR3 length: 12 residues. For the CDR3, the DNA is TGTGCCAGAACAGGGGAATACTATGGCTACACCTTC. It is translated as CARTGEYYGYTF.

This chain uses TRBV19 with TRBJ1-5; D possibly corresponds to TRBD1 (5 bases). The CDR3 length is 14 residues. Per the germline V gene, CDR1 is LNHDA and CDR2 is SQIVND (reference sequence). V dropped 5 bases and J dropped 4 bases, with 12 bases sitting between them. The CDR3 bases are TGTGCCAGTAGTCCTCAGGGAGGGAATCAGCCCCAGCATTTT. As protein: CASSPQGGNQPQHF.

CDR3 sequence: CASSFGSLKNTEAFF. The CDR3 coding sequence is TGCGCCAGCAGCTTCGGGAGTCTAAAAAACACTGAAGCTTTCTTT. The V gene is TRBV5-1, the J gene TRBJ1-1, with D unclear. From germline, CDR1 is SGHRS and CDR2 YFSETQ. CDR3 length: 15 amino acids. V was cut by 2 bases and J by 2 bases, with 13 bases left in between. The whole variable domain, filled in from reference TRBV5-1 and TRBJ1-1, reads KAGVTQTPRYLIKTRGQQVTLSCSPISGHRSVSWYQQTPGQGLQFLFEYFSETQRNKGNFPGRFSGRQFSNSRSEMNVSTLELGDSALYLCASSFGSLKNTEAFFGQGTRLTVV.

This clone was recorded a few times. The chain has TRBV15 and TRBJ1-5; D remains unclear. Germline assignment: CDR1 LNHNV and CDR2 YYDKDF (reference sequence). The V and J ends lost 0 bases and 3 bases respectively, with 15 bases between them. The CDR3 sequence is 17 residues long. CDR3 region: CATSRDRGLGNNQPQHF. In nucleotides, the CDR3 is TGTGCCACCAGCAGAGATCGGGGTCTCGGAAACAATCAGCCCCAGCATTTT. Using reference TRBV15 and TRBJ1-5 for the parts outside the CDR3, the full variable domain is DAMVIQNPRYQVTQFGKPVTLSCSQTLNHNVMYWYQQKSSQAPKLLFHYYDKDFNNEADTPDNFQSRRPNTSFCFLDIRSPGLGDTAMYLCATSRDRGLGNNQPQHFGDGTRLSIL.

The chain is built from TRBV12-3 or TRBV12-4 and TRBJ2-7, with D possibly being TRBD1 (6 bases). Trimming took off 5 bases at V and 7 bases at J, with 9 bases between the two ends. This CDR3 has 11 amino acids. In nucleotides, the CDR3 is TGTGCCAGCAGTGCAGGGGTTGAGCAGTACTTC. This encodes CASSAGVEQYF.

The gene calls are TRBV6-2 or TRBV6-3 and TRBJ2-7; D ambiguous. This CDR3 is 12 amino acids long. The germline CDR1 and CDR2 sequences are MNHEY and SVGEGT. Trimming pared 4 bases from V and 6 bases from J, leaving 10 bases between. In nucleotides, the CDR3 is TGTGCCAGCAGTTCTGACATTCTCGAGCAGTACTTC. Translating gives CASSSDILEQYF.

The rearrangement uses TRBV12-3 or TRBV12-4 and TRBJ2-3, with a tentative D call TRBD2 (5 bases). The CDR3 runs to 12 residues. The V end lost 6 bases, the J end lost 9 bases, and 13 bases lay between the germline ends. The chain's CDR3 is CASRKPGITQYF. The CDR3 DNA reads as TGTGCCAGCAGGAAACCGGGGATAACGCAGTATTTT.

The chain employs TRBV5-6 and TRBJ1-3; no firm D call. Trimming pared 2 bases from V and 2 bases from J, leaving 11 bases between. CDR1 and CDR2 from the germline V gene are SGHDT and YYEEEE. The CDR3 is made up of 15 amino acids. CDR3 DNA: TGTGCCAGCAGCTTCCTAGGCTTGGCTGGAAACACCATATATTTT. Encoded protein: CASSFLGLAGNTIYF.

This chain uses TRBV7-2 with TRBJ2-3; TRBD1 matches at 9 bases. V trimming: 3 bases; J trimming: 1 base; junction bases outside the gene matches: 5. Germline loops: CDR1 SGHTA, CDR2 FQGNSA. The CDR3 has 16 residues. The DNA of the CDR3 is TGTGCCAGCAGCTTGGGGACAGGGCTAGGCACAGATACGCAGTATTTT. It codes for CASSLGTGLGTDTQYF.